The rows below give T cell receptor beta chains drawn from one sample of a study of blood T cell repertoires in COVID-19. The repertoire was sequenced with immunoSEQ multiplex PCR; TCRdb's copy has only in-frame clones and lacks some. Of a few hundred thousand clones in the sample, 75% to 90% were seen once. The sequencing sample was made of PBMCs or T cells enriched from blood (not recorded which). The receptors here all came from a woman younger than 45 who had recovered from COVID-19. Each CDR3 is given with its conserved first and last residue. D genes are given only for firm matches. Rows may omit the clone size; those that give it use once, few, many or a size class.

>NA|NA|TRBJ1-2|TRBV10-1
CASSESGSYGYTF
TGCGCCAGCAGTGAGTCCGGGTCCTATGGCTACACCTTC
>TRBD2|NA|TRBJ2-5|TRBV28
CASSSGKETQYF
TGTGCCAGCAGTAGCGGGAAAGAGACCCAGTACTTC
>TRBD1|NA|TRBJ1-2|TRBV28
CASSPSPTGSYTF
TGTGCCAGCAGTCCCAGCCCGACAGGGAGCTACACCTTC
>NA|NA|TRBJ1-5|TRBV19
CASKEDRPNQPQHF
TGTGCCAGTAAAGAAGACAGGCCCAATCAGCCCCAGCATTTT
>NA|NA|TRBJ2-7|TRBV13
CASTEFRGPSYEQYF
TGTGCCAGCACCGAATTCCGCGGGCCTTCCTACGAGCAGTACTTC
>NA|NA|TRBJ2-5|TRBV24-1
CATSGGGLETQYF
TGTGCCACCAGTGGCGGAGGCTTGGAGACCCAGTACTTC
>TRBD1|NA|TRBJ2-5|TRBV29-1
CSVEATGSQETQYF
TGCAGCGTTGAAGCGACAGGGTCCCAAGAGACCCAGTACTTC
>TRBD2|NA|TRBJ2-3|TRBV15
CATSRGGVRLAGGPRTDTQYF
TGTGCCACCAGCAGAGGCGGCGTGAGGCTAGCGGGAGGGCCTCGCACAGATACGCAGTATTTT
>NA|NA|TRBJ1-1|TRBV15
CATSSGLHEAFF
TGTGCCACCAGCAGTGGACTGCATGAAGCTTTCTTT
>NA|once|TRBJ1-2|TRBV6-5
CASSYSHRDYGYTF
TGTGCCAGCAGTTACTCGCACAGGGACTATGGCTACACCTTC
>TRBD1|once|TRBJ2-7|TRBV19
CASAGGTGTYEQYF
TGTGCCAGTGCCGGGGGGACAGGGACGTACGAGCAGTACTTC
>TRBD1|NA|TRBJ1-2|TRBV28
CASSLGEDRDDNYGYTF
TGTGCCAGCAGTTTAGGGGAGGACAGGGATGATAACTATGGCTACACCTTC
>TRBD2|NA|TRBJ2-3|TRBV29-1
CSVEDGLAVADTQYF
TGCAGCGTCGAAGACGGACTAGCGGTCGCAGATACGCAGTATTTT
>NA|NA|TRBJ2-5|TRBV7-9
CASSLVEGTQYF
TGTGCCAGCAGCTTAGTGGAGGGAACCCAGTACTTC
>TRBD2|few|TRBJ2-1|TRBV6-6
CASSYGVSGSLAEQFF
TGTGCCAGCAGTTACGGGGTTAGCGGGAGTTTGGCTGAGCAGTTCTTC
>NA|NA|TRBJ1-1|TRBV12-3/TRBV12-4
CASSLSLYTEAFF
TGTGCCAGCAGTTTGAGCCTTTACACTGAAGCTTTCTTT
>TRBD1|NA|TRBJ1-6|TRBV5-1
CASSLKDRVNSPLHF
TGCGCCAGCAGCTTAAAGGACAGGGTGAATTCACCCCTCCACTTT
>NA|NA|TRBJ2-7|TRBV11-2
CASSAPGAANYEQYF
TGTGCCAGCAGCGCTCCAGGGGCCGCGAACTACGAGCAGTACTTC
>TRBD1|NA|TRBJ1-1|TRBV18
CASHGQGVMNTEAFF
TGTGCCAGCCATGGACAGGGGGTTATGAACACTGAAGCTTTCTTT
>TRBD2|NA|TRBJ2-5|TRBV19
CASSALTSGKETQYF
TGTGCCAGTAGTGCTTTGACTAGCGGCAAAGAGACCCAGTACTTC
>NA|NA|TRBJ2-6|TRBV4-1
CASSQGYSGANVLTF
TGCGCCAGCAGCCAAGGTTACTCTGGGGCCAACGTCCTGACTTTC
>NA|NA|TRBJ2-7|TRBV7-9
CASSYTGTPSYEQYF
TGTGCCAGCAGCTATACCGGGACACCCTCCTACGAGCAGTACTTC
>NA|NA|TRBJ2-5|TRBV9
CASSVDIGEKTQYF
TGTGCCAGCAGCGTAGATATAGGGGAAAAAACCCAGTACTTC
>TRBD2|once|TRBJ2-1|TRBV19
CASSIVASGGANEQFF
TGTGCCAGTAGTATAGTTGCCAGCGGGGGGGCCAATGAGCAGTTCTTC
>NA|NA|TRBJ2-3|TRBV7-9
CASSRQGDTQYF
TGTGCCAGCAGCAGGCAGGGAGATACGCAGTATTTT
>TRBD1|NA|TRBJ1-5|TRBV30
CAWGTEMNQPQHF
TGTGCCTGGGGGACAGAGATGAATCAGCCCCAGCATTTT
>TRBD2|NA|TRBJ2-7|TRBV12-3/TRBV12-4
CASSLGGGDEQYF
TGTGCCAGCAGTTTAGGGGGAGGGGACGAGCAGTACTTC
>NA|NA|TRBJ2-1|TRBV5-5
CASSFQDYYNEQFF
TGTGCCAGCAGCTTCCAGGACTACTACAATGAGCAGTTCTTC
>NA|NA|TRBJ2-2|TRBV19
CASSTPGPQRTGELFF
TGTGCCAGTAGTACCCCGGGTCCCCAGAGAACCGGGGAGCTGTTTTTT
>NA|NA|TRBJ1-5|TRBV19
CASSPGHSNQPQHF
TGTGCCAGTAGTCCAGGGCATAGCAATCAGCCCCAGCATTTT
>NA|NA|TRBJ2-7|TRBV27
CASSLYRGPPYEQYF
TGTGCCAGCAGTTTATATCGGGGTCCCCCCTACGAGCAGTACTTC
>TRBD1|NA|TRBJ2-3|TRBV12-5
CASGKGQGRTDTQYF
TGTGCTAGTGGGAAAGGACAGGGTAGAACAGATACGCAGTATTTT
>NA|NA|TRBJ2-2|TRBV6-5
CASFRGANTGELFF
TGTGCCAGTTTCAGGGGAGCGAACACCGGGGAGCTGTTTTTT
>NA|NA|TRBJ1-1|TRBV27
CASSFGGEGTEAFF
TGTGCCAGCAGTTTCGGGGGTGAGGGCACTGAAGCTTTCTTT
>NA|once|TRBJ2-7|TRBV21-1
CASSTPRTPGLHPYEQYF
TGTGCCAGCAGCACCCCACGGACGCCGGGACTTCACCCCTACGAGCAGTACTTC
>NA|NA|TRBJ2-4|TRBV6-1
CASSEGWGYFKEKNIQYF
TGTGCCAGCAGTGAGGGATGGGGCTACTTTAAGGAGAAAAACATTCAGTACTTC
>TRBD1|NA|TRBJ2-7|TRBV10-1
CASAAGTGGNYEQYF
TGCGCCAGCGCTGCGGGGACAGGGGGGAACTACGAGCAGTACTTC
>TRBD1|NA|TRBJ2-6|TRBV19
CASSRRQGRTDSGANVLTF
TGTGCCAGTAGTCGACGACAGGGACGAACTGACTCTGGGGCCAACGTCCTGACTTTC
>NA|few|TRBJ1-1|TRBV12-5
CASGFGGGTEAFF
TGTGCTAGTGGTTTCGGGGGGGGTACTGAAGCTTTCTTT
>NA|NA|TRBJ1-2|TRBV9
CASSHQAPGNNYGYTF
TGTGCCAGCAGTCATCAGGCCCCTGGTAATAACTATGGCTACACCTTC
>NA|NA|TRBJ1-6|TRBV2
CASSERHGDNSPLHF
TGTGCCAGCAGTGAACGTCACGGGGATAATTCACCCCTCCACTTT
>NA|NA|TRBJ1-4|TRBV7-9
CASSSTGLGNEKLFF
TGTGCCAGCAGCTCTACAGGATTGGGGAATGAAAAACTGTTTTTT
>TRBD1|NA|TRBJ2-3|TRBV28
CASSLGLRHRGTDTQYF
TGTGCCAGCAGTTTAGGGTTGCGGCACAGGGGAACAGATACGCAGTATTTT
>NA|NA|TRBJ1-5|TRBV7-8
CASSLASHVRGSNQPQHF
TGTGCCAGCAGCTTAGCGAGCCATGTACGGGGGAGTAATCAGCCCCAGCATTTT
>TRBD1|NA|TRBJ2-7|TRBV28
CASSPGQGTISSYEQYF
TGTGCCAGCAGTCCGGGACAGGGGACCATCTCCTCCTACGAGCAGTACTTC
>TRBD1|NA|TRBJ1-2|TRBV28
CASSSHLRGQGYTF
TGTGCCAGCAGTTCACACCTCAGGGGGCAAGGCTACACCTTC
>NA|NA|TRBJ2-1|TRBV19
CASSIKGAGAPVPGFF
TGTGCCAGTAGTATAAAAGGGGCAGGGGCACCTGTCCCTGGGTTCTTC
>NA|NA|TRBJ1-3|TRBV2
CASSEMVRAAYSGNTIYF
TGTGCCAGCAGTGAAATGGTCAGGGCCGCTTACTCTGGAAACACCATATATTTT
>NA|NA|TRBJ2-1|TRBV15
CATRDQGSSYNEQFF
TGTGCCACCAGGGACCAGGGGTCTTCCTACAATGAGCAGTTCTTC
>TRBD2|NA|TRBJ2-7|TRBV7-8
CASSRDGGGYEQYF
TGTGCCAGCAGCCGAGACGGCGGGGGTTACGAGCAGTACTTC
>NA|NA|TRBJ1-2|TRBV27
CASSPYLAGSYGYTF
TGTGCCAGCAGTCCCTATCTTGCCGGGTCCTATGGCTACACCTTC
>NA|NA|TRBJ1-5|TRBV12-3/TRBV12-4
CASSFGAGQPQHF
TGTGCCAGCAGTTTTGGGGCTGGTCAGCCCCAGCATTTT
>TRBD2|NA|TRBJ2-3|TRBV7-2
CASSTPLGTSGGSDTQYF
TGTGCCAGCAGCACCCCCCTTGGAACTAGCGGGGGGTCAGATACGCAGTATTTT
>TRBD1|NA|TRBJ1-5|TRBV28
CASSSTGVGGQPQHF
TGTGCCAGCAGTTCAACAGGGGTTGGAGGTCAGCCCCAGCATTTT
>TRBD1|NA|TRBJ1-4|TRBV7-6
CASSLSTGQGALSEKLFF
TGTGCCAGCAGCTTATCAACAGGACAGGGGGCTTTGTCTGAAAAACTGTTTTTT
>NA|NA|TRBJ1-5|TRBV9
CASSVGTGNQPQHF
TGTGCCAGCAGCGTAGGCACAGGCAATCAGCCCCAGCATTTT
>NA|NA|TRBJ1-6|TRBV3-1/TRBV3-2
CASSPFFSDSSNSPLHF
TGTGCCAGCAGTCCCTTTTTTTCGGACAGTTCTAATTCACCCCTCCACTTT
>NA|NA|TRBJ2-3|TRBV27
CASSPWTNTDTQYF
TGTGCCAGCAGTCCTTGGACAAACACAGATACGCAGTATTTT